This T cell receptor beta chain derives from a study of CXCR3-negative and CXCR3-positive naive CD8 T cells. The CDR3 runs 14 residues. CDR1 and CDR2 from the germline V gene are SQVTM and ANQGSEA. General observations from the study: The TRB CDR3s that CXCR3-positive naive cells carried were more hydrophobic than those of CXCR3-negative naive cells. Much lower diversity was found in memory CD8+ cells, while both naive subsets had comparably high diversity. In naive cells, CXCR3-negative and CXCR3-positive subsets had similar TRBV-TRBJ usage; memory cells differed. TCR strength was inferred from TRB CDR3 properties, while surface CD5 was comparable between naive subsets.

UMI labels and 5' RACE were used to prepare the TRB cDNA libraries. TCRdb reprocessed the 5' RACE reads and reports one entry per CDR3 protein, with no DNA. The table for this sample gives some 150,000 distinct CDR3 sequences. A note on this clonotype: Its matching antigen is unknown.

This chain connects TRBV29-1 to TRBJ2-5; there is no DNA to check the TCRdb D call of TRBD2. The receptor was isolated from a human donor in good health. Some clones in this sample may be carry-over from other donors' samples. The sample consisted of naive CXCR3+ CD8+ T cells from blood. The subset here: CD45RO-CCR7+CD27+CD95- naive CD8+ T cells expressing CXCR3 (TNR3+). The CDR3 reads CSVEGLTSGRTQYF. The complete variable domain, with remaining parts taken from reference TRBV29-1 and TRBJ2-5, reads SAVISQKPSRDICQRGTSLTIQCQVDSQVTMMFWYRQQPGQSLTLIATANQGSEATYESGFVIDKFPISRPNLTFSTLTVSNMSPEDSSIYLCSVEGLTSGRTQYFGPGTRLLVL.